This TCR beta chain emerged from a study of cytomegalovirus exposure and HLA in healthy donors. Trimming shortened V by 4 bases and J by 3 bases, and 10 bases separated the two germline ends. The CDR3 totals 12 residues. Per the germline V gene, CDR1 is GTSNPN and CDR2 is SVGIG (reference sequence). With respect to this clone: Antigen specificity is unknown.

Study results and limitations: Indistinguishable V segments, including TRBV6-2 and TRBV6-3, were excluded.

The primer mix had 60 Vbeta and 13 Jbeta primers. TCRdb keeps only in-frame clones here, not all; method: immunoSEQ multiplex PCR. The sample holds roughly 110,000 clones, 81% seen once. Sequencing was performed on PBMCs. This receptor was identified in a man in his thirties or forties in good health and CMV-seronegative. The rearrangement joins TRBV30 to TRBJ2-7, with D tentatively TRBD2 (5 bases). The CDR3 region has the DNA TGTGCCTGGAAGGGTGCGGGCTACGAGCAGTACTTC. As protein: CAWKGAGYEQYF.